The present entry profiles one T cell receptor beta chain with its context. The antigen it recognizes is unknown. No base quality values were provided; no much bigger clone lies one nucleotide off. For this chain, trimming is 3 bases at the V end and 4 bases at the J end, and the number of junction bases without a gene match is 5. CDR1 and CDR2, looked up from the germline V gene (reference sequence), are GTSNPN and SVGIG. CDR3 length: 14 amino acids, cysteine to phenylalanine. The sequence is cut down to CDR3 DNA, 42 bases in frame from base 1. The method was the immunoSEQ multiplex PCR assay. RNA was extracted from all samples and reverse transcribed into cDNA, which served as template for TCR sequencing. SuperScript III was used for first-strand cDNA synthesis, primed with a 2:1 mix of oligo-dT and random hexamers. Amplification bias was assessed with a synthetic immune receptor repertoire, and residual bias was removed computationally. From the authors' description of their analysis: Raw reads were preprocessed to remove errors, and CDR3 was defined according to IMGT conventions as the region from the conserved cysteine to phenylalanine. To get clonality, Shannon entropy was normalized by log2 of the number of productive unique TCRs and the result was subtracted from 1. CD4 or CD8 identity of scalp clones was inferred by cross-referencing scalp TCRbeta sequences with sorted blood CD4 and CD8 repertoires. What TCRdb holds here is the immuneACCESS table cut down to in-frame rearrangements. Part of the clones is not present; checked against another copy, under half of the missing clones reflect an unresolved V gene, and the others are unexplained. V and J calls and clone size are copied from that table; D and trimming were computed from the DNA. This sample gives 150,000 to 250,000 clones in total; 45% to 65% of them show up just once. The top ten clonotypes cover 3.3% of the sample.

The time point label, read with the paper, signifies: around 4 weeks on oral tofacitinib. What this sample's treatment or condition label stands for: oral pan-JAK inhibitor, 5-10 mg twice daily. From alopecia areata patients, peripheral blood was collected along with lesional scalp punch biopsies. PBMCs were separated by density centrifugation and stained for CD3, CD4 and CD8, after which CD4+ and CD8+ T cells were sorted on a FACSAria. These data belong to a study of CD8+ T cells in alopecia areata (dated by TCRdb to the late 2010s). With regard to the full study: Treated patients were enrolled in an open-label pilot trial of oral tofacitinib at 5 to 10 mg twice daily for moderate-to-severe alopecia areata. TCRbeta CDR3 regions were amplified by immunoSEQ multiplex PCR using 35 Vbeta forward and 13 Jbeta reverse primers. High-throughput TCRbeta sequencing was used to examine T cell clonal expansion in alopecia areata in both the C3H/HeJ mouse model and human patients. Scalp tissue and sorted CD4+ and CD8+ peripheral blood T cells from patchy and totalis/universalis alopecia areata patients and from healthy controls were covered by human TCRbeta sequencing. Clonality in the scalp was compared among normal scalp (n=4), patchy alopecia areata scalp (n=8), and alopecia totalis/universalis scalp (n=8). RNA was extracted with the PAXgene miRNA kit for fixed scalp, the miRNeasy kit for PBMCs, and the RNeasy kit for mouse skin. Tofacitinib was administered for 6 to 18 months, and 6 months of follow-up off drug were then conducted to assess delayed response and recurrence. Disease severity in treated patients was measured with the SALT score, which quantifies the percentage of affected scalp surface area. Biopsies were taken from tofacitinib-treated patients at baseline and at 4 and 24 weeks of treatment, and a later scalp biopsy was taken in several of the tofacitinib-treated patients. What the research found in general, with its limitations: Many expanded lesional clones persisted in scalp and blood during tofacitinib treatment, which may partly explain relapse after stopping treatment. Compared with normal scalp, lesional scalp had higher clonality and more expanded CD8+ clones, particularly in alopecia totalis/universalis, a pattern that suggests antigenic drive. Tofacitinib significantly lowered scalp clonality and the number of expanded CD8+ clones among the top 100 scalp clones. Because the treated cohort was small and had only one nonresponder, larger studies are needed to examine links between baseline CD8+ expansion and response. Shared TCR sequences between patients were less evident than in mice, which may be partly attributable to HLA diversity in the patient population. Unlike mouse skin, where gammadelta T cells dominate, normal human skin contains resident alphabeta T cells that get sequenced too, which complicates analysis of the scalp TCR repertoire.

The sample consisted of CD4+ T cells sorted from blood, taken at week 4, from a patient treated with tofacitinib. The chain was built from TRBV30 and TRBJ2-3, with 9 bases in between that match TRBD2. The source of this sequence is a human donor with alopecia areata. For the CDR3, the sequence is CAWRASGIPDTQYF. The bases are TGTGCCTGGAGAGCTAGCGGGATCCCAGATACGCAGTATTTT. Where the CDR3 stops, the reference TRBV30 and TRBJ2-3 genes take over; the full variable domain is SQTIHQWPATLVQPVGSPLSLECTVEGTSNPNLYWYRQAAGRGLQLLFYSVGIGQISSEVPQNLSASRPQDRQFILSSKKLLLSDSGFYLCAWRASGIPDTQYFGPGTRLTVL.